This TCR beta chain was observed in a study of blood T cells in healthy people across ages. Overall study: Template switching retrieved approximately one barcoded beta molecule for each two T cells.

General study points: Estimates of diversity drawn from one million T cells were considered underestimates. Relative to aged donors, long-lived donors carried more naive CD4+ cells and displayed higher diversity.

CDR1 LGHDT and CDR2 YNNKEL come from the germline V gene (reference sequence). The CDR3 extends over 15 amino acids. Trimming stripped 4 bases from V and 3 bases from J, with 15 bases between. A second PCR, run for about 6 to 11 cycles, used a sample-barcoded 5' primer plus a J-beta primer mix. One entry per CDR3 protein, called by TCRdb with MiXCR from the 5' RACE reads. Of about 580,000 distinct CDR3 sequences detected, about 45% appear once; the ten largest clones hold 20% to 25%. Of note for this clonotype: The antigen is undetermined.

The rearrangement uses TRBV3-1 and TRBJ2-5, with D tentatively TRBD2 (5 bases). The sequenced sample was blood. This receptor was obtained from an elderly man in good health. CDR3 region: CASSRLTDFEETQYF. In DNA form, the CDR3 reads TGTGCCAGCAGCCGCCTGACGGACTTCGAAGAGACCCAGTACTTC.